What follows describes a single T cell receptor beta chain. The source of the sample is a study of blood T cell repertoires in COVID-19. Study-wide context: The United States, Italy and Spain were the sources of the acute and convalescent COVID-19 samples. Sources were T cells, B-cell-depleted T cells, or PBMCs; the material itself was cDNA or gDNA.

Per the study methods: Amplification of reference gene primers was used by the study to estimate nucleated cell counts. This table comes from immunoSEQ multiplex PCR, and its TCRdb copy is limited to in-frame clones, with some not included. That table furnishes V, J and clone size, whereas the DNA furnished D and trimming. Found here are some 400,000 clones, around 87% of them singletons; the top ten hold around 7%. Germline lookup yields CDR1 LGHNA and CDR2 YNFKEQ. The CDR3 extends over 13 amino acids. Trimming pared 8 bases from V and 1 base from J, leaving 11 bases between. Material: peripheral blood. The chain carries TRBV4-2 and TRBJ2-5; no reliable D call. This TCR was recovered from a man younger than 35 with active or convalescent COVID-19. The CDR3 region has the DNA TGTGCCAGCGCGTACCACCGCCAAGAGACCCAGTACTTC. Its protein product is CASAYHRQETQYF.